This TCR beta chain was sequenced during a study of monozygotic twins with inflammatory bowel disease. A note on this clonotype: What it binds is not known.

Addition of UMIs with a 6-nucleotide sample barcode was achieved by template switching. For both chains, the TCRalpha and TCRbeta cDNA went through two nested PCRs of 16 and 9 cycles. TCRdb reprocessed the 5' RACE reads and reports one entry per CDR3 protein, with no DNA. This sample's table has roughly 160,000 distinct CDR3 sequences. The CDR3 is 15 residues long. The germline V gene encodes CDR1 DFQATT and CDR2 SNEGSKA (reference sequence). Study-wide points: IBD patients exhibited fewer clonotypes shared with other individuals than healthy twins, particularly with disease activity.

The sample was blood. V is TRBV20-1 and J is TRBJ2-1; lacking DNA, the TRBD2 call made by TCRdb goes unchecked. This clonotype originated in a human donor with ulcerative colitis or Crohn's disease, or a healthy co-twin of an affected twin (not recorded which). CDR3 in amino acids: CSTTSGRDPYNEQFF.